This TCR beta chain was sequenced during a study of T cell responses to AZD1222 COVID-19 vaccine (dated by TCRdb to about 2021). In terms of the full investigation: AZD1222 recipients with second doses at about 4 weeks or about 12 weeks were pooled, because spike-specific TCR depth and breadth did not differ between schedules. Enrollment into the trials was organized by age into subgroups of 18-55, 56-69 and 70-plus years, and those subgroups contained roughly 140, 27 and 60 TCR-sequenced participants, respectively. TCR sequencing covered 233 trial participants: 200 to 220 given two doses of AZD1222 and about 26 given two doses of MenACWY control vaccine. The paper as a whole reports these results and caveats: Because no samples from the day 14 peak response were available, repertoires could be characterized only after the peak T cell response. Nearly half of unique spike-specific TCRs reportedly recognized epitopes outside regions mutated in the B.1.351 and B.1.1.7 variants. Only five to seven AZD1222 recipients were SARS-CoV-2 seropositive at baseline, limiting conclusions about previously exposed vaccinees. CD4 TCRs associated with the vaccine covered the entire spike protein, and the dominant responses were in regions 160-218 and 743-854. A significant rise in spike-specific TCR breadth and depth was observed after two AZD1222 doses relative to day 0 and relative to MenACWY recipients. Most participants were white British and females outnumbered males, and the authors suggested that clonal diversity may have been underestimated. The 56-69-year group was small, and its depth increase did not reach significance, likely because of low power.

Per the publication, the time point label means: baseline before first vaccination. Vaccinee samples were obtained from the UK trials COV001 and COV002, which included a single-blind randomized controlled phase 2/3 trial of AZD1222 (ChAdOx1 nCoV-19) in healthy adults. For TCRbeta chain sequencing, PBMC samples were collected from trial participants at day 0 and at day 28 after the second dose. The CDR3 regions of human TCRbeta chains were analyzed by immunosequencing. In the source study's methods: TCRs in the repertoires were compared against a reference library of SARS-CoV-2-specific TCRs that had been generated with the MIRA antigen-specificity platform. Breadth was defined as the fraction of unique TCRs that were SARS-CoV-2-associated, and depth was defined as the fraction of total T cells that were SARS-CoV-2-associated. Using the MIRA data, every spike-specific TCR was mapped to the spike region that the TCR reacted to and assigned to either a CD4 or a CD8 class. Log10-transformed breadth and depth values were compared by one-way ANOVA with Sidak's multiple comparisons tests. TCRdb stores this immuneACCESS table with in-frame sequences only. Part of the clones is absent; in the studies checked, under half of the shortfall reflects unresolved V genes, and no reason is known for the rest. The V and J calls and clone size are taken from that table; D and trimming were inferred from the DNA. The sample table lists around 250,000 clones, about 92% of them with a count of one. The biggest ten clones account for 0.55% of the sample.

On this clone itself: Its antigen is currently not known. There are no base qualities to consult, and no much larger clone falls within one base.

The sequence came from an adult in good health. This specimen was peripheral blood, taken on day 0 of AZD1222 vaccination.

This receptor has the CDR3 CASSTPGQGAEKLFF. DNA sequence: TGTGCCAGTAGTACCCCGGGACAGGGGGCCGAAAAACTGTTTTTT. Here the chain combines TRBV19 and TRBJ1-4; TRBD1 lines up with 12 middle nucleotides. CDR1 LNHDA and CDR2 SQIVND are derived from the germline V gene (reference sequence). Including the terminal cysteine and phenylalanine, the CDR3 comprises 15 residues. Only the CDR3 portion is preserved as DNA: 45 bases, with reading frame beginning at the first base. V loses 4 bases at its end and J loses 8 bases; junction bases beyond the gene matches: 5.